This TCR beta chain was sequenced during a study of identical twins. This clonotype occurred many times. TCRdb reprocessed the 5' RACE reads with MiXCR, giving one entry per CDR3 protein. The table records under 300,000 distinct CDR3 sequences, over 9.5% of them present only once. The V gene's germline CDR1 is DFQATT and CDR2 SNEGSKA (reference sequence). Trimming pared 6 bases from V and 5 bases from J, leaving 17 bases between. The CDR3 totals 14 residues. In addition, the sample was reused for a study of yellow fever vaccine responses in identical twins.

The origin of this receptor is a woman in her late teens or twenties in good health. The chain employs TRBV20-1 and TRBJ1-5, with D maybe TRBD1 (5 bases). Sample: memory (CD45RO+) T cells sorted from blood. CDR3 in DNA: TGCAGTGCCGAACGGGCAGGGTTCTATCAGCCCCAGCATTTT. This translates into CSAERAGFYQPQHF.